One and the same sample provided the 9 T cell receptor beta chains below, sequenced in a study of CD8+CD57+ T cells in acquired aplastic anemia. Template material for TCR beta VDJ and CDR3 profiling consisted of genomic DNA. In TCRdb, the reads were re-called with MiXCR into one record per CDR3 protein. The sample has 250,000 to 300,000 distinct CDR3 sequences, around 60% seen once. The sample was sorted CD4+, CD8+, or CD8+CD57+ T cells (not recorded which) from PBMCs. These receptors were collected from a human donor with severe aplastic anemia or a healthy control (not recorded which).

J is TRBJ2-7 and V is TRBV5-1; 11 bases agree with TRBD2. Trimming at V came to 3 bases and at J to 3 bases, leaving 26 bases not matched to a gene. CDR3 length equals 22 residues. Germline V gives CDR1 SGHRS, CDR2 YFSETQ. The CDR3 reads CASSSRTAITPGLADSIYEQYF. The CDR3 DNA reads as TGCGCCAGCAGCTCCCGGACAGCTATAACACCGGGACTAGCGGATTCGATCTACGAGCAGTACTTC.

This chain joins TRBV20-1 and TRBJ1-1; 8 bases fit TRBD1. Germline CDR1 DFQATT, CDR2 SNEGSKA (reference sequence). Trimming took 3 bases from V and 4 from J; bases not matched to a gene: 7. CDR3 length: 14 residues. The CDR3 nucleotides read TGCAGTGCTAGGGCCGGACAGGGAGTCACTGAAGCTTTCTTT. This gives the protein CSARAGQGVTEAFF.

V gene TRBV6-5 combines with J gene TRBJ2-7, with TRBD2 identical over 11 bases. This CDR3 has 15 residues. The ends lost 5 bases at V and 2 bases at J; junction bases unmatched: 5. Germline V gene data show CDR1 as MNHEY and CDR2 as SVGAGI. The CDR3 bases are TGTGCCAGCAGTGGGCCACTAGCGGGGGCCTACGAGCAGTACTTC. Its translation: CASSGPLAGAYEQYF.

This clonotype showed up just a few times. The CDR3 coding sequence is TGCAGTGCTAGACTAGTCGATGAGCAGTTCTTC. It translates to CSARLVDEQFF. The chain is built from TRBV20-1 and TRBJ2-1; D is unresolved. This CDR3 has 11 amino acids. The V gene lost 2 bases and the J gene lost 8 bases, with 7 bases spanning the gap. The germline V gene encodes CDR1 DFQATT and CDR2 SNEGSKA (reference sequence).

This clonotype was detected many times. The V call is TRBV3-1, the J call TRBJ2-7; D remains ambiguous. Germline V CDR1 and CDR2: LGHDT, YNNKEL (reference sequence). V was shortened by 2 bases and J by 5 bases, with 16 bases between the two germline ends. This CDR3 is built from 15 residues. CDR3 loop: CASSQSFSNPDEQYF. The DNA for the CDR3 is TGTGCCAGCAGCCAATCGTTTTCTAATCCGGACGAGCAGTACTTC.

The V gene is TRBV30, the J gene TRBJ2-5; D might be TRBD1 (5 bases). The V end was cut by 5 bases, the J end by 3 bases, with 19 bases between. The germline V gene encodes CDR1 GTSNPN and CDR2 SVGIG (reference sequence). The CDR3 sequence is 15 residues long. The CDR3 here is CAWAPGGASKETQYF. In nucleotides, the CDR3 is TGTGCCTGGGCCCCGGGTGGGGCCTCCAAAGAGACCCAGTACTTC.

Points on this clonotype: The CDR3 does not end in the conserved phenylalanine or tryptophan, so this is likely a read error. The rearrangement links TRBV24-1 to TRBJ1-5, with 8 bases identical to TRBD1. The germline CDR1 and CDR2 sequences are KGHDR and SFDVKD. CDR3 length equals 13 residues. CDR3 protein: CDPQDRDNQPQHL. CDR3 nucleotide sequence: TGTGACCCCCAGGACAGGGATAATCAGCCCCAGCATCTT.

This rearrangement joins TRBV7-2 to TRBJ2-7; D tentatively reads TRBD1 or TRBD2 (6 bases each). The germline V and J ends were trimmed by 1 base and 4 bases, with 14 bases remaining between them. Germline V gene sequence: CDR1 SGHTA, CDR2 FQGNSA. The CDR3 runs to 15 residues. CDR3 amino acids: CASSLDGGGIYEQYF. CDR3 in DNA: TGTGCCAGCAGCTTAGACGGGGGCGGGATTTACGAGCAGTACTTC.

The J gene is TRBJ1-1, the V gene TRBV15, with TRBD1 matching over 7 bases. Germline V CDR1 and CDR2: LNHNV, YYDKDF (reference sequence). The CDR3 is made up of 14 amino acids. The trim removed 5 bases at V and 1 base at J, leaving 4 bases unmatched. CDR3 nucleotides: TGTGCCACCAGCTTGGGACAGAGGAACACTGAAGCTTTCTTT. Protein product: CATSLGQRNTEAFF.